The sample holds a few counts of the clone carrying this T cell receptor beta chain. Its cognate antigen is unknown. A junction end diverges from the germline sequence, so it may reflect a read error. The treatment is: oral pan-JAK inhibitor, 5-10 mg twice daily. Lesional scalp punch biopsies and peripheral blood were collected from alopecia areata patients. The CDR3 is 15 residues long. Germline assignment: CDR1 SNHLY and CDR2 FYNNEI. RNA was extracted and reverse transcribed into cDNA as the sequencing template. The data were produced by immunoSEQ multiplex PCR, yet TCRdb's version contains in-frame clones alone and is incomplete. The repertoire holds under 350,000 clones, with 58% as singletons. This sample is drawn from a study of CD8+ T cells in alopecia areata. Study-level results: Uncertainty about whether baseline CD8+ expansion is linked to response remains, with one nonresponder.

Material: CD4+ T cells sorted from blood, obtained at week 24, from a patient treated with tofacitinib. This clonotype originated in a human donor with alopecia areata. The chain joins TRBV2 to TRBJ2-5; 8 bases fit TRBD2. This CDR3 reads CASSAIAGGQATQYF. The CDR3 nucleotides read TGTGCCAGCAGTGCGATTGCGGGGGGACAAGCGACCCAGTACTTC.